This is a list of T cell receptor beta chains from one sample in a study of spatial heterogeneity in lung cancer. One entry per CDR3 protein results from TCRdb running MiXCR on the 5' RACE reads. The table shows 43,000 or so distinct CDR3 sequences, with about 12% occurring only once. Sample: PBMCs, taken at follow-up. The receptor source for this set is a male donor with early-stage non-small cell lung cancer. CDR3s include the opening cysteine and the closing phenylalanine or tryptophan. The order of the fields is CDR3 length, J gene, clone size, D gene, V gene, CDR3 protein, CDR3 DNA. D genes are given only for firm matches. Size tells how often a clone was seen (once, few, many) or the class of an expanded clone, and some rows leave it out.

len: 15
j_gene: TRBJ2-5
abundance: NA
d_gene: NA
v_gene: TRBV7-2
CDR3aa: CASSFDRGGQETQYF
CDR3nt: TGTGCCAGCAGCTTCGATAGGGGCGGCCAAGAGACCCAGTACTTC

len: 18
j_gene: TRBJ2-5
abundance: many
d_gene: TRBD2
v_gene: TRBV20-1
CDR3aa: CSAPGLAGGTFNQETQYF
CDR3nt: TGCAGTGCCCCGGGACTAGCGGGGGGCACCTTTAACCAAGAGACCCAGTACTTC

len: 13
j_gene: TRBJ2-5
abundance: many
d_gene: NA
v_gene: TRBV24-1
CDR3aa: CATKGQGQETQYF
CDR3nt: TGTGCCACCAAGGGGCAGGGCCAAGAGACCCAGTACTTC

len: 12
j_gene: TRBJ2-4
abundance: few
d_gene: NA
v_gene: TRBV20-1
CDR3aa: CSARAGLAPGYF
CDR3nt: TGCAGTGCTCGAGCGGGCTTGGCCCCGGGGTACTTC

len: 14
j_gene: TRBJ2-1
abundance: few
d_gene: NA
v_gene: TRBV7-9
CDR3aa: CASSLGFGQDEQFF
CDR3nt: TGTGCCAGCAGCTTAGGGTTTGGGCAAGACGAGCAGTTCTTC

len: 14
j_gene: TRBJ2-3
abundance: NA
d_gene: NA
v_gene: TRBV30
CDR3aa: CAWSSHAGTDTQYF
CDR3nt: TGTGCCTGGAGTAGCCATGCGGGCACAGATACGCAGTATTTT

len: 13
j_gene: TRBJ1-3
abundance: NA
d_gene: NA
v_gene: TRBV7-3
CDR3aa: CASSQNPGNTIYF
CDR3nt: TGTGCCAGCAGTCAGAACCCTGGAAACACCATATATTTT

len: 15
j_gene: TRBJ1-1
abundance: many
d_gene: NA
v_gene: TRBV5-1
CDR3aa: CASRMMGSGNTEAFF
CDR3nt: TGCGCCAGCAGAATGATGGGGAGCGGGAACACTGAAGCTTTCTTT

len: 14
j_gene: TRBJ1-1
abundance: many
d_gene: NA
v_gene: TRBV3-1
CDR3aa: CASKGNAEMGEAFF
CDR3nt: TGTGCCAGCAAGGGAAACGCCGAGATGGGTGAAGCTTTCTTT

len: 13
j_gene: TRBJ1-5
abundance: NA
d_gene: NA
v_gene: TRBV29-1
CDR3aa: CSVLEGRPSAQHF
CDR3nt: TGCAGCGTTCTGGAGGGGCGGCCGTCGGCCCAGCATTTT

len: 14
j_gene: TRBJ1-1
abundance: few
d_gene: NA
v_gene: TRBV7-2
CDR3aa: CASSGGTLNTEAFF
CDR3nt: TGTGCCAGCAGCGGAGGGACATTGAACACTGAAGCTTTCTTT

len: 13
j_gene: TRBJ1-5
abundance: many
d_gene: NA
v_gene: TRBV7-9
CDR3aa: CASSLMGNQPQHF
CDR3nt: TGTGCCAGCAGCTTAATGGGCAATCAGCCCCAGCATTTT

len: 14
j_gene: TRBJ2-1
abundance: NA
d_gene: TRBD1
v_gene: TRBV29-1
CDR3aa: CSVEGQGCNNEQFF
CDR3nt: TGCAGCGTTGAGGGACAGGGGTGCAACAATGAGCAGTTCTTC

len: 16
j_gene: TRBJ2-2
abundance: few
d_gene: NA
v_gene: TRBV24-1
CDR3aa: CATSDPAAHSSGELFF
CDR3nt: TGTGCCACCAGTGATCCCGCGGCACACAGCTCCGGGGAGCTGTTTTTT

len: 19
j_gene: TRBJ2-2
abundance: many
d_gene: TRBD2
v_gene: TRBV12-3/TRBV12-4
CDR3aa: CASSSIYPGLGTNTGELFF
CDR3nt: TGTGCCAGCAGTTCTATATACCCGGGACTAGGGACGAACACCGGGGAGCTGTTTTTT

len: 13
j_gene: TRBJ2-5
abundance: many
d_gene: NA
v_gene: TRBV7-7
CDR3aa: CASSSGRVETQYF
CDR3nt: TGTGCCAGCAGCTCGGGGCGGGTTGAGACCCAGTACTTC

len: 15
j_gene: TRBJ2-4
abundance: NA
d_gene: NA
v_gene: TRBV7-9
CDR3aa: CASSLSLGHLGIQYF
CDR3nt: TGTGCCAGCAGCTTATCTCTAGGGCACTTAGGCATTCAGTACTTC

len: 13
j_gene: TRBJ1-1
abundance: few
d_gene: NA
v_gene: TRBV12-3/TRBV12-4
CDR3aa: CASTPTGNTEAFF
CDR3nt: TGTGCCAGCACCCCTACAGGGAACACTGAAGCTTTCTTT

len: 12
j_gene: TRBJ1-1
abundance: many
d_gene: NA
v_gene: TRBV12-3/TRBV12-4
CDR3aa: CASVSLNTEAFF
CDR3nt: TGTGCCAGCGTAAGCTTGAACACTGAAGCTTTCTTT

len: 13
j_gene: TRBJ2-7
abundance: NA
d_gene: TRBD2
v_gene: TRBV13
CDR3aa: CASREASSYEQYF
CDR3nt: TGTGCCAGCCGGGAGGCCTCCTCCTACGAGCAGTACTTC

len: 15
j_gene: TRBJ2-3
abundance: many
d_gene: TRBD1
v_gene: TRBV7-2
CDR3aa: CASSRDSRYGDTQYF
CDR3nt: TGTGCCAGCAGCCGGGACAGCCGCTACGGTGATACGCAGTATTTT

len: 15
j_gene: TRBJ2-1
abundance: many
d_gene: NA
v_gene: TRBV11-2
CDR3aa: CASSLEGSSYNEQFF
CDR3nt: TGTGCCAGCAGCTTGGAAGGGAGCTCCTACAATGAGCAGTTCTTC

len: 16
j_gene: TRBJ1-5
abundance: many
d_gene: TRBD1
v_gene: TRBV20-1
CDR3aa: CSAILRTGITRQPQHF
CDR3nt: TGCAGTGCTATTCTTAGGACAGGGATAACAAGGCAGCCCCAGCATTTT

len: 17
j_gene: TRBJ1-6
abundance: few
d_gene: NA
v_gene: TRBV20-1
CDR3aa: CSARSLGGSSYNSPLHF
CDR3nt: TGCAGTGCTAGATCACTGGGCGGGAGCTCCTATAATTCACCCCTCCACTTT

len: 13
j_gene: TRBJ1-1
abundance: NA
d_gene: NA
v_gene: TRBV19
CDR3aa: CASSMFGDTEAFF
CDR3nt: TGTGCCAGTAGTATGTTTGGGGACACTGAAGCTTTCTTT

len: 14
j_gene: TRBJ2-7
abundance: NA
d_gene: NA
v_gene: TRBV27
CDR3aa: CASSFSTPPHEQYF
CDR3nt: TGTGCCAGCAGTTTCTCGACCCCCCCCCACGAGCAGTACTTC

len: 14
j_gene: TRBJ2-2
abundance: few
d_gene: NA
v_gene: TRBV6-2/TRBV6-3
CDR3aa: CASSYGENTGELFF
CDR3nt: TGTGCCAGCAGTTACGGGGAGAACACCGGGGAGCTGTTTTTT

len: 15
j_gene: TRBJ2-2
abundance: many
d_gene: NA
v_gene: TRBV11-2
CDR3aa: CASSLDSLQGGELFF
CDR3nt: TGTGCCAGCAGCCTGGACAGCCTCCAAGGCGGGGAGCTGTTTTTT

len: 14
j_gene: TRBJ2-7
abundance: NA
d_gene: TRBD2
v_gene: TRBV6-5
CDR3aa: CASSRQREGYEQYF
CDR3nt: TGTGCCAGCAGCCGACAGCGGGAAGGCTACGAGCAGTACTTC

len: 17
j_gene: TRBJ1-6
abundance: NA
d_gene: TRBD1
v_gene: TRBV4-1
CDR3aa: CASSPTSGQGDNSPLHF
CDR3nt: TGCGCCAGCAGCCCAACCTCCGGACAGGGGGATAATTCACCCCTCCACTTT

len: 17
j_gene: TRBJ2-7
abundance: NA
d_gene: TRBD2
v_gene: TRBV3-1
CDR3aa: CASSPQLGGGSSYEQYF
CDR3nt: TGTGCCAGCAGCCCACAGCTGGGCGGGGGTAGCTCCTACGAGCAGTACTTC

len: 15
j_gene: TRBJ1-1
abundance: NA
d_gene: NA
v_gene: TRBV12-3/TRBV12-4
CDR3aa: CASSLGGTTNTEAFF
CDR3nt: TGTGCCAGCAGTTTGGGGGGGACTACGAACACTGAAGCTTTCTTT

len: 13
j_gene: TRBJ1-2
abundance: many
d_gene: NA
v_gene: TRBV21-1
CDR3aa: CASIGGLGYGYTF
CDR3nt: TGTGCCAGCATTGGGGGTCTTGGCTATGGCTACACCTTC

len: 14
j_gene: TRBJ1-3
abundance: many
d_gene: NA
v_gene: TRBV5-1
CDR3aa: CASSLGQSGNTIYF
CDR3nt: TGCGCCAGCAGCTTGGGACAGTCTGGAAACACCATATATTTT

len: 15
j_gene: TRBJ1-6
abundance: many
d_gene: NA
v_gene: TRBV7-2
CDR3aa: CASRRMTALYSPLHF
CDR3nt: TGTGCCAGCAGAAGAATGACAGCCCTTTATTCACCCCTCCACTTT

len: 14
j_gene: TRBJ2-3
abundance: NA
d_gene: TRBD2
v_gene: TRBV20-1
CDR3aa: CSAPAGLTTDTQYF
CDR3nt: TGCAGTGCTCCAGCGGGACTTACCACAGATACGCAGTATTTT

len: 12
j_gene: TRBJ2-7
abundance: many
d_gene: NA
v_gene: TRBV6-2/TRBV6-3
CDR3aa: CASSGAPAGQYF
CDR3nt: TGTGCCAGCAGTGGGGCCCCTGCTGGGCAGTACTTC

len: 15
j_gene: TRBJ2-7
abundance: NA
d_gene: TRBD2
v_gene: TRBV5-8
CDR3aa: CASSLRLAGVYEQYF
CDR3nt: TGTGCCAGCAGCTTGCGGCTAGCGGGAGTTTACGAGCAGTACTTC

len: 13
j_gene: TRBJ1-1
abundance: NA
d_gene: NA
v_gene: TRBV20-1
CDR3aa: CSANGPRDTEAFF
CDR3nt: TGCAGTGCTAATGGGCCAAGGGACACTGAAGCTTTCTTT

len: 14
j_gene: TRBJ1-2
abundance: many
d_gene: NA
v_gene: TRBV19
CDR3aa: CASSLSGGSHGYTF
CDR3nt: TGTGCCAGTTCCCTTTCGGGAGGTTCCCATGGCTACACCTTC